This T cell receptor beta chain was retrieved from a study of cytomegalovirus exposure and HLA in healthy donors. The PCR was carried out with 60 Vbeta primers and 13 Jbeta primers. Profiled with immunoSEQ multiplex PCR; TCRdb holds only in-frame clones, not every one. The sample's table shows 150,000 to 200,000 clones. Germline assignment: CDR1 LNHDA and CDR2 SQIVND (reference sequence). CDR3 size: 15 residues. V was clipped by 5 bases and J by 5 bases; unmatched bases: 9. J is TRBJ1-1 and V is TRBV19, with TRBD1 matching over 9 bases. Sequenced input: PBMCs. This clonotype originated in a woman aged 55-75 years in good health and CMV-seronegative. Here the CDR3 DNA reads TGTGCCAGTAGTTTTTTTTTGGGACAGGGTACTGAAGCTTTCTTT. It is translated as CASSFFLGQGTEAFF. Together with reference TRBV19 and TRBJ1-1, the CDR3 gives the full variable domain: DGGITQSPKYLFRKEGQNVTLSCEQNLNHDAMYWYRQDPGQGLRLIYYSQIVNDFQKGDIAEGYSVSREKKESFPLTVTSAQKNPTAFYLCASSFFLGQGTEAFFGQGTRLTVV.